This entry lists 13 T cell receptor beta chains sequenced from one sample in a study of blood T cell repertoires in COVID-19. The data were produced by immunoSEQ multiplex PCR, yet TCRdb's version contains in-frame clones alone and is incomplete. The table has 150,000 to 180,000 clones, over 75% seen once. Sequenced sample: peripheral blood. The origin of the receptors is a man in his sixties with COVID-19, enrolled during active disease.

The rearrangement uses TRBV6-2 or TRBV6-3 and TRBJ2-1; D remains ambiguous. This CDR3 comprises 15 residues. The germline CDR1 and CDR2 sequences are MNHEY and SVGEGT. Trimming stripped 6 bases from V and 5 bases from J, with 17 bases between. CDR3 loop: CASSTIASYNNEQFF. CDR3 nucleotide sequence: TGTGCCAGCAGCACTATAGCCTCCTACAACAATGAGCAGTTCTTC.

The CDR3: CASSPPGQGSYNEQFF. CDR3 nucleotide sequence: TGTGCCAGTAGTCCGCCGGGACAGGGGTCCTACAATGAGCAGTTCTTC. The V and J genes are TRBV19 and TRBJ2-1; 10 bases match TRBD1. CDR3 length: 16 residues. Trimming cost V 5 bases and J 1 base; bases outside gene matches: 5. The germline gives CDR1 LNHDA, CDR2 SQIVND (reference sequence).

The CDR3 nucleotides read TGTGCCAGCAGCTTGGGCTGGAGCGGGGGGGCCTCAGATACGCAGTATTTT. Protein: CASSLGWSGGASDTQYF. The chain employs TRBV7-2 and TRBJ2-3, with TRBD2 matching over 10 bases. Germline V gene lookup returns CDR1 SGHTA and CDR2 FQGNSA. V gave up 3 bases and J gave up 4 bases; unmatched junction bases: 10. The CDR3 is 17 residues long.

The V and J genes are TRBV18 and TRBJ1-4; D gene ambiguous. CDR1 and CDR2 (germline): KGHSH, LQKENI. The CDR3 has 15 residues. V was shortened by 2 bases and J by 4 bases, with 11 bases between the two germline ends. CDR3 coding DNA: TGTGCCAGCTCACCAACCACGACTAATAATGAAAAACTGTTTTTT. Translated: CASSPTTTNNEKLFF.

This clone was found once. The gene calls are TRBV9 and TRBJ2-7; 7 bases line up with TRBD1. V trimming: 1 base; J trimming: 6 bases; junction bases outside the gene matches: 4. The germline V gene has CDR1 SGDLS and CDR2 YYNGEE. This CDR3 is 13 amino acids long. The CDR3 loop reads CASSVQWTGEQYF. The CDR3 DNA reads as TGTGCCAGCAGCGTACAATGGACAGGCGAGCAGTACTTC. Full variable domain (remainder filled in from reference TRBV9 and TRBJ2-7): DSGVTQTPKHLITATGQRVTLRCSPRSGDLSVYWYQQSLDQGLQFLIQYYNGEERAKGNILERFSAQQFPDLHSELNLSSLELGDSALYFCASSVQWTGEQYFGPGTRLTVT.

This clone occurred a few times. The V call is TRBV11-3, the J call TRBJ1-1, with a possible D match to TRBD1 (5 bases). V was pared by 1 base and J by 0 bases, with 18 bases between. Germline V gene lookup returns CDR1 SGHNT and CDR2 YENEEA. CDR3 length: 18 amino acids. CDR3 nucleotides: TGTGCCAGCAGCTTAGGGGGGGGGACCCGGACCCTGAACACTGAAGCTTTCTTT. Protein sequence: CASSLGGGTRTLNTEAFF.

This clone was seen only a few times. This same CDR3 is encoded by further DNA sequences in the sample. The chain combines TRBV9 with TRBJ1-1; 9 bases are shared with TRBD1. CDR1 SGDLS and CDR2 YYNGEE come from the germline V gene. V trimming: 0 bases; J trimming: 2 bases; junction bases outside the gene matches: 2. The CDR3 has 15 amino acids. The CDR3 coding sequence is TGTGCCAGCAGCGTAGCGGGACAGGGTAACACTGAAGCTTTCTTT. This sequence encodes CASSVAGQGNTEAFF.

This clone showed up just once. The rearrangement uses TRBV7-9 and TRBJ1-2; 12 bases align to TRBD1. The V gene's germline CDR1 is SEHNR and CDR2 FQNEAQ (reference sequence). The CDR3 has 15 residues. With 4 bases clipped from V and 8 bases from J, the junction kept 8 bases outside the gene matches. Written as DNA, the CDR3 is TGTGCCAGCAGCTCCGGGACAGGGGGCTTGCAGGGCTACACCTTC. Translated, it gives CASSSGTGGLQGYTF.

This clone was found once. The rearrangement joins TRBV7-2 to TRBJ1-5; TRBD1 matches at 7 bases. CDR3 length equals 14 residues. Germline V gives CDR1 SGHTA, CDR2 FQGNSA. The ends lost 5 bases at V and 4 bases at J; junction bases unmatched: 5. CDR3 protein: CASSQGQPNQPQHF. The CDR3 region has the DNA TGTGCCAGCAGCCAGGGACAGCCTAATCAGCCCCAGCATTTT. Together with reference TRBV7-2 and TRBJ1-5, the CDR3 gives the full variable domain: GAGVSQSPSNKVTEKGKDVELRCDPISGHTALYWYRQSLGQGLEFLIYFQGNSAPDKSGLPSDRFSAERTGGSVSTLTIQRTQQEDSAVYLCASSQGQPNQPQHFGDGTRLSIL.

The V and J genes are TRBV18 and TRBJ2-3; 10 bases are a match to TRBD1. V was pared by 6 bases and J by 4 bases, with 4 bases of the junction left unmatched. This CDR3 region has 14 residues. Looked up from germline, CDR1 is KGHSH and CDR2 is LQKENI. CDR3 in DNA: TGTGCCAGCTCCAGGGACAGGGGTGCAGATACGCAGTATTTT. This sequence encodes CASSRDRGADTQYF.

This clone was detected only a few times. This chain uses TRBV7-6 with TRBJ2-1; TRBD2 might be the D (6 bases). This CDR3 is built from 16 residues. Deletions cut 2 bases from V and 7 bases from J, with 18 bases between. Germline CDR1 and CDR2: SGHVS and FNYEAQ. The CDR3, as DNA: TGTGCCAGCAGCTTAAATCGGCTAGCGATTATGAATGAGCAGTTCTTC. This gives the protein CASSLNRLAIMNEQFF.

This chain links TRBV30 with TRBJ1-6; TRBD1 matches at 8 bases. The CDR3 extends over 15 amino acids. V trimming: 7 bases; J trimming: 9 bases; junction bases outside the gene matches: 14. The germline V gene encodes CDR1 GTSNPN and CDR2 SVGIG (reference sequence). The CDR3 loop is CASWTGRITGSPLHF. The CDR3 bases are TGTGCCTCCTGGACAGGGCGAATTACGGGTTCACCCCTCCACTTT.

The chain couples TRBV11-2 to TRBJ1-1; tentatively, D is TRBD1 (5 bases). V shed 0 bases and J shed 5 bases, with 10 bases lying between them. This CDR3 is built from 14 residues. Germline V gene sequence: CDR1 SGHAT, CDR2 FQNNGV. Here the CDR3 DNA reads TGTGCCAGCAGCTTAGAGGGGGGAAAGACTGAAGCTTTCTTT. It is translated as CASSLEGGKTEAFF. Complete variable domain (other parts from reference TRBV11-2 and TRBJ1-1): EAGVAQSPRYKIIEKRQSVAFWCNPISGHATLYWYQQILGQGPKLLIQFQNNGVVDDSQLPKDRFSAERLKGVDSTLKIQPAKLEDSAVYLCASSLEGGKTEAFFGQGTRLTVV.